This TCR beta chain was identified during a study of PD-L1 blockade in urothelial cancer. Study information: In the patient group, about 90% of the roughly 30 were males with bladder-origin urothelial cancer. The study, taken as a whole, reports: Where pretreatment blood TCR clonality fell below the median, better survival was predicted. At the 3-week point, tumor-associated blood clones expanded more in durable-benefit patients.

This CDR3 has 14 residues. The germline CDR1 and CDR2 sequences are ENHRY and SYGVKD. V was shortened by 4 bases and J by 0 bases, with 7 bases between the two germline ends. Repertoires were generated with immunoSEQ multiplex PCR, while TCRdb's copy carries only in-frame clones and drops some. Of 100,000 to 150,000 clones listed, 70% to 85% were seen once; the top ten hold 3% to 4%. On this clone itself: The antigen is not known.

Time point described: pretreatment peripheral blood. The cohort comprised individuals with locally advanced or metastatic urothelial carcinoma. The rearrangement links TRBV10-3 to TRBJ1-5, with D unresolved. The sequences come from PBMCs, collected around atezolizumab (anti-PD-L1) treatment. This clonotype was obtained from a man aged 45 to 65 with urothelial cancer. The CDR3 is CAISVQPSNQPQHF. The DNA for the CDR3 is TGTGCCATCAGTGTACAGCCTAGCAATCAGCCCCAGCATTTT.